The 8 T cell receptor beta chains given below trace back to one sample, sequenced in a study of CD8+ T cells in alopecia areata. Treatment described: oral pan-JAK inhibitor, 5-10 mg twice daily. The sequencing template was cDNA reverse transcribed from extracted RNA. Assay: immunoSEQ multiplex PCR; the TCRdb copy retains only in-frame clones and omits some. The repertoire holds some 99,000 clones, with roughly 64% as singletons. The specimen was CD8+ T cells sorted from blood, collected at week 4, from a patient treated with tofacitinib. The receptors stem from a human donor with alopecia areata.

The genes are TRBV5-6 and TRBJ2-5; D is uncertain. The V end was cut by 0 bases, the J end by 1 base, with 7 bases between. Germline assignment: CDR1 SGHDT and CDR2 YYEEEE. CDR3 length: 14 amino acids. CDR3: CASSLESSQETQYF. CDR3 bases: TGTGCCAGCAGCTTGGAGAGTAGCCAAGAGACCCAGTACTTC. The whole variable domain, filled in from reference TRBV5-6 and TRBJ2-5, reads DAGVTQSPTHLIKTRGQQVTLRCSPKSGHDTVSWYQQALGQGPQFIFQYYEEEERQRGNFPDRFSGHQFPNYSSELNVNALLLGDSALYLCASSLESSQETQYFGPGTRLLVL.

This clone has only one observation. The CDR3 spells CASSSLGVAGASTDTQYF. CDR3 coding DNA: TGTGCCAGCAGCTCATTAGGGGTAGCGGGAGCCTCCACAGATACGCAGTATTTT. The chain has TRBV27 and TRBJ2-3; 9 positions match TRBD2. This CDR3 region has 18 residues. Germline CDR1 MNHEY, CDR2 SMNVEV (reference sequence). V gave up 6 bases and J gave up 2 bases; unmatched junction bases: 15.

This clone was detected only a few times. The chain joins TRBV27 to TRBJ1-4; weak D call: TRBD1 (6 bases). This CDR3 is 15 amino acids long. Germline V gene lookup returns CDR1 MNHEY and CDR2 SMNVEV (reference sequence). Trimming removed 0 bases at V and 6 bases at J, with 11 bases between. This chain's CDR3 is CASSLSGWTDEKLFF. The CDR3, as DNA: TGTGCCAGCAGTTTATCCGGCTGGACAGATGAAAAACTGTTTTTT.

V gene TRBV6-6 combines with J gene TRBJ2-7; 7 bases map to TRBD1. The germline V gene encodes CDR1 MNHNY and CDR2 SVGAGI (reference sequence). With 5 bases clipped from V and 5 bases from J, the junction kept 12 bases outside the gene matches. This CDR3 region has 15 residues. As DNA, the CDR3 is TGTGCCAGCAGTCACTGGGACAGTTCTGTCAACGAGCAGTACTTC. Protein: CASSHWDSSVNEQYF.

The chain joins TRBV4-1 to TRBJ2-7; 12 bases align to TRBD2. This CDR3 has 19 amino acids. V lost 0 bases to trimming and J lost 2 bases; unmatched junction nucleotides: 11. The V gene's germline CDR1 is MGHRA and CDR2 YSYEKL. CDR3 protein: CASSQDISLAGGVTYEQYF. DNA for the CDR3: TGCGCCAGCAGCCAAGACATTTCGCTAGCGGGAGGGGTCACCTACGAGCAGTACTTC.

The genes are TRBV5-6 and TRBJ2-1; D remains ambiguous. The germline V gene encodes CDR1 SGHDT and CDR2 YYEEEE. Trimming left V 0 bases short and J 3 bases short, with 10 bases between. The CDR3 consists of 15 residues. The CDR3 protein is CASSLDPSSYNEQFF. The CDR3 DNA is TGTGCCAGCAGCTTGGATCCCTCCAGCTACAATGAGCAGTTCTTC.

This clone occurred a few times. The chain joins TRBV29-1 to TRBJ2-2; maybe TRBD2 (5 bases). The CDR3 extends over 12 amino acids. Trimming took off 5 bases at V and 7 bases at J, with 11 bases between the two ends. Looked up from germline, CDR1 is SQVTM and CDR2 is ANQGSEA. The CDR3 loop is CSVRGEIGELFF. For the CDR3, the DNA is TGCAGCGTTCGGGGAGAGATCGGGGAGCTGTTTTTT.

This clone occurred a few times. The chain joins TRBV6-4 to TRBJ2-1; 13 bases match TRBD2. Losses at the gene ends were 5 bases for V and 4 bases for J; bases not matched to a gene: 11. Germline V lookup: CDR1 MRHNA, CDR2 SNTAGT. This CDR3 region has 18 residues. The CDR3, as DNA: TGTGCCAGCAGTTACCTGCCCGGACTAGCGGGAGAGTACAATGAGCAGTTCTTC. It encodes CASSYLPGLAGEYNEQFF.